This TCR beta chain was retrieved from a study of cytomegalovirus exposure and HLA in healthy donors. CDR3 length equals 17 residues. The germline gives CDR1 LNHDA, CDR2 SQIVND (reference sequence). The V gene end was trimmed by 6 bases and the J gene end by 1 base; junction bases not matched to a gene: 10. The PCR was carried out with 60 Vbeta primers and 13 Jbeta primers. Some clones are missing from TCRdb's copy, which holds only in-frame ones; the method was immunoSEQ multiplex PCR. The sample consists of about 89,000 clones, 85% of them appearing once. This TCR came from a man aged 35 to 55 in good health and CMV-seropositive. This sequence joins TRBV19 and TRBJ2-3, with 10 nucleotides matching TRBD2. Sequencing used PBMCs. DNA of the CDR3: TGTGCCAGTAGCTTCTACACCGGGACTAGCGGCACAGATACGCAGTATTTT. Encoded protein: CASSFYTGTSGTDTQYF.